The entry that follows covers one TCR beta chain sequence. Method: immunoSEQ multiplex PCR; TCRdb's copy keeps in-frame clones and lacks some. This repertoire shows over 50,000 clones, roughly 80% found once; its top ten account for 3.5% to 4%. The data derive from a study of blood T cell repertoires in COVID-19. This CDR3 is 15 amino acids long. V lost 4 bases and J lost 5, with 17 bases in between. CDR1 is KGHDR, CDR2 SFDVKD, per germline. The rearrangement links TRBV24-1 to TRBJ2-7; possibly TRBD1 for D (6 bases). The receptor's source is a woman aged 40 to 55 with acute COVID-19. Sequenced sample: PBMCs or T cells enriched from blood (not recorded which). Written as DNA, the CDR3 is TGTGCCACCAGTGACGCACAGGGTCCTTACCACGAGCAGTACTTC. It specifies CATSDAQGPYHEQYF.